Shown below are 2 T cell receptor beta chains from a single sample sequenced in a study of blood T cell repertoires in COVID-19. Clones were read by immunoSEQ multiplex PCR, and TCRdb kept only the in-frame ones, dropping some. The data contain about 170,000 clones, 85% of them singletons. The sample was peripheral blood. All receptors derive from a woman older than 75 with COVID-19, enrolled during active disease.

The genes are TRBV9 and TRBJ1-2; D is unclear. The length of the CDR3 is 14 residues. The germline V gene encodes CDR1 SGDLS and CDR2 YYNGEE. V lost 0 bases to trimming and J lost 5 bases, with 11 bases between them. The CDR3 spells CASSVDAAPYGYTF. In DNA form, the CDR3 reads TGTGCCAGCAGCGTAGATGCAGCGCCTTATGGCTACACCTTC.

CDR3 residues: CASSFPPGDTQYF. In DNA, the CDR3 is TGTGCCAGCAGTTTCCCCCCCGGGGATACGCAGTATTTT. The chain links TRBV28 to TRBJ2-3; D gene unclear. Germline assignment: CDR1 MDHEN and CDR2 SYDVKM. V dropped 3 bases and J dropped 6 bases, with 10 bases sitting between them. The CDR3 runs 13 residues.